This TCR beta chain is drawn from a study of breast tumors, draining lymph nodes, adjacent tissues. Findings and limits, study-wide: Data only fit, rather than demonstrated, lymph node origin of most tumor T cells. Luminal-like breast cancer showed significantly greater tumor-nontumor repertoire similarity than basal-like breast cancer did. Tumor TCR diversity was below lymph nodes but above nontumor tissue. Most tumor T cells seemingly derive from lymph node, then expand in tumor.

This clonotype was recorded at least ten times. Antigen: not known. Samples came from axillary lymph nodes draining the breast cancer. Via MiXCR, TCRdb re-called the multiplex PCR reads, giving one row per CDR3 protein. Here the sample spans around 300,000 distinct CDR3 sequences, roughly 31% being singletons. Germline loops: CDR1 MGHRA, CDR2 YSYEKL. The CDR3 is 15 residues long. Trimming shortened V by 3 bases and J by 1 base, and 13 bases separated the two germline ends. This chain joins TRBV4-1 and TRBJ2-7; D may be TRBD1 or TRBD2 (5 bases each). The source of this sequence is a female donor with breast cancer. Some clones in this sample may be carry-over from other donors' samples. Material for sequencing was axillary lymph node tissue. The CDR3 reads CASSQGDGRSYEQYF. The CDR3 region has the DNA TGCGCCAGCAGCCAGGGGGATGGAAGATCCTACGAGCAGTACTTC.